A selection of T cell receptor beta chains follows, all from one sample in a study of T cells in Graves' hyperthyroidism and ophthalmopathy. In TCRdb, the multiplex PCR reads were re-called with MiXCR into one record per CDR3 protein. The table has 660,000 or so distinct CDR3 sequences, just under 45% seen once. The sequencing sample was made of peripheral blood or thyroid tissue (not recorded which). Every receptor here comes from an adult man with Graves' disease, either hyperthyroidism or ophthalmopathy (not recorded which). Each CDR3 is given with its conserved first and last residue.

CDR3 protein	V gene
CSAARQGAWTEAFF	TRBV20-1
CASSLSPTATNEKLFF	TRBV7-9
CSARVDREVSEQYF	TRBV20-1
CASSPVDISGNTIYF	TRBV5-1
CATLGQLSGANVLTF	TRBV10-2
CASSYSGRYTGELFF	TRBV6-5
CASSLQGQMNTEAFF	TRBV5-1
CSALGGRPQHF	TRBV20-1
CASSPTGWDEKLFF	TRBV7-9
CSVGGGHSYEQYF	TRBV29-1
CASSTDPFGNSYGYTF	TRBV13
CASSFQGLTEAFF	TRBV19
CSVRSGAEETQYF	TRBV29-1
CASSLGAARTDTQYF	TRBV5-5
CASSSRGPRYEQYF	TRBV5-1
CATSEVGTGGWGTEAFF	TRBV24-1
CASSLGGSETQYF	TRBV7-2
CASSPNTVNSPLHF	TRBV7-3
CASSTGTGGEETQYF	TRBV7-2
CASSTPRLDSYEQYF	TRBV2
CASSAHWTGNQPQHF	TRBV9
CASSESWGNSSPLHF	TRBV7-8
CASSLTAFYSNQPQHF	TRBV12-3/TRBV12-4
CSAPAGTGGSRDQPQHF	TRBV20-1
CSAFRGASGRETQYF	TRBV20-1
CASSLATGMNTKAFF	TRBV11-1
CSADPPVAAAYEQYF	TRBV20-1
CASSTGTSTETQYF	TRBV6-5
CASSEGGVVNEKLFF	TRBV25-1
CASSLGVRNSNQPQHF	TRBV12-3/TRBV12-4
CASSAEGHRQPQHF	TRBV9
CASSQRDLPIYGYTF	TRBV14
CASSVPTGGAGYTF	TRBV25-1
CASSTGDSSGNTIYF	TRBV2
CASSLTPGAYNSPLHF	TRBV12-3/TRBV12-4
CASDGQGSTGELFF	TRBV2
CASSLNLGEKLFF	TRBV7-9
CASSYSGRDYGYTF	TRBV6-5
CASSLGGAYGEKLFF	TRBV7-9
CSVEDRVTSGNTIYF	TRBV29-1
CASSPPGLWDSPLHF	TRBV12-3/TRBV12-4
CASSSHGTADEKLFF	TRBV7-9
CASSLAGTEYGYTF	TRBV7-9
CASSREETRSGNTIYF	TRBV7-9
CASSYSSASGSSYEQYF	TRBV6-2/TRBV6-3
CASSSPDTIFYEQYF	TRBV7-9
CASSEDPGREGETQYF	TRBV7-2
CASRQGGSVGTIYF	TRBV6-5